This T cell receptor beta chain derives from a study of blood T cell repertoires in COVID-19. Germline loops: CDR1 SGHRS, CDR2 YFSETQ. This CDR3 region has 15 residues. Trimming cost V 5 bases and J 3 bases, with 14 bases left between them. Under the authors' procedure: Estimation of nucleated cell counts was performed using reference gene primer amplification. Here immunoSEQ multiplex PCR was the method, and the copy in TCRdb shows in-frame clones only, minus some. For V, J and clone size, that table is used; D and trimming come from the DNA. This table holds approximately 220,000 clones, around four fifths found once.

V and J are TRBV5-1 and TRBJ2-2; tentatively, D is TRBD1 (6 bases). The origin of this receptor is a woman between 55 and 75 years old who had recovered from COVID-19. Input material: peripheral blood. CDR3 in DNA: TGCGCCAGCAGTTTACAGGGTGTAGACACCGGGGAGCTGTTTTTT. This gives the protein CASSLQGVDTGELFF.